This TCR beta chain was sequenced during a study of shared clonotypes between healthy human individuals. Germline lookup yields CDR1 MNHNY and CDR2 SVGAGI (reference sequence). V was shortened by 1 base and J by 2 bases, with 14 bases between the two germline ends. The CDR3 is 16 residues long. The method was immunoSEQ multiplex PCR; TCRdb's version includes in-frame clones alone and lacks a portion of them. This sample yields about 2.1 million clones, of which about 92% are seen a single time; 1.5% to 2% belongs to the top ten. Cells designated naive CD8 were CD45RO-negative and were positively selected for CCR7, with terminally differentiated effector memory CD45RA+ cells excluded.

This clonotype originated in a man younger than 35 in good health. Some clones in this sample may be carry-over from other donors' samples. The chain is built from TRBV6-6 and TRBJ1-1; D not resolved. Input material: naive CD8+ T cells from PBMCs. CDR3 residues: CASSYLGAGPNTEAFF. The DNA for the CDR3 is TGTGCCAGCAGTTACTTAGGAGCAGGCCCCAACACTGAAGCTTTCTTT.